This TCR beta chain was found in a study of human T cells and chemical hapten exposure (dated by TCRdb to the early 2020s). Regarding the research as a whole: For sensitization, 2% DPC in acetone was applied to a 2 cm by 2 cm area of upper inner arm skin. Patients additionally received weekly therapeutic DPC doses to the scalp throughout the roughly 25-week study period. Patch testing was performed on the upper back with Finn chambers containing 0.01% DPC, and the patch tests were scored after 6 days according to International Contact Dermatitis Research Group standards. The mostly female patient cohort included alopecia areata with under or over 50% scalp involvement, alopecia totalis and alopecia universalis. Libraries were combined into a pool for sequencing, and differences in TCR yield between samples came mainly from small differences in library volumes within the pool. Peripheral blood TCR repertoire changes were tracked in vivo in alopecia patients during primary and secondary sensitization to the hapten diphenylcyclopropenone (DPC). Patient blood was sampled pre-sensitization (week 0) and at 2, 6 and about 24 weeks after DPC sensitization. For TCR sequencing, blood came from over 25 alopecia patients at anywhere from one to four time points (pre-sensitization, 2, 6 and 24 weeks). Results the study describes overall, beyond this receptor: The number of TCRs above 1 in 1000 frequency did not change with DPC sensitization; there was no evidence of global repertoire structure alterations. Repeated subsampling changed both the strength of the expansion versus patch-test correlation and the threshold at which that correlation became significant. Expanded TCRs formed significantly more large CDR3 similarity clusters than pre-sensitization or healthy control sets, consistent with antigen-driven responses. Patch test score correlated positively with the number of PT1 expanded TCRs, reaching significance at thresholds 8, 16 and 32 but not at 4. Alopecia, a presumed autoimmune disease, was present in all patients, so the immune response of the patients might differ from that of healthy individuals.

Library generation was performed with RACE. Sequenced using a NextSeq 500. Library preparation attached unique molecular identifiers to individual cDNA molecules for quantitative, reproducible TCR counting. From each blood RNA sample, both TCR alpha and TCR beta chains were sequenced. As for the original processing: A median of around 96,000 TCRs per sample was observed, with a range of roughly 20,000 to 750,000. The Decombinator software suite was used to annotate the V, J and CDR3 of the TCR reads. For PS versus PT1 abundance plots, all samples were subsampled to the same number of TCRs (28,000). Expanded TCRs were defined as absent before sensitization and observed at least eight times at the 2-week time point. Through fastp at Q25 and MiXCR, TCRdb rebuilt clones from the public reads, retaining in-frame beta chains. CDR3 protein sequences are deduplicated, and each keeps its most common genes and DNA. The V and J calls, along with clone size, are taken from TCRdb and not from the paper's own processing. Across this sample there are 80,000 or so distinct CDR3 sequences, with approximately 12% seen only once. Together, the top ten hold about 4.2% of the sample.

The meaning of the sample's time point label: patch test 1, 2 weeks after DPC sensitization. The treatment or condition label on this specimen signifies: therapeutic diphenylcyclopropenone sensitization with weekly scalp DPC. At every patch-test visit, the blood draw took place before the patch test was put on. Eligible patients were aged 18 to 70, diagnosed with alopecia, deemed suitable for DPC therapy, and excluded if pregnant. Total RNA was isolated from unfractionated whole blood collected in Tempus Blood RNA tubes. This clonotype was counted a single time. What this receptor recognizes is not known. The sample holds no much larger clone one base away, and base qualities are not on file. One read alone provides weak support. The junction shows trimming of 6 bases on V and 5 bases on J, plus 13 bases between the germline ends. CDR1 SQVTM and CDR2 ANQGSEA are derived from the germline V gene. There are 13 amino acids in the CDR3, from cysteine to phenylalanine inclusive. Of all the DNA, just the CDR3 is kept, 39 bases in frame from base 1.

The V and J genes are TRBV29-1 and TRBJ1-4, and possibly TRBD1, on 6 matching bases. This clonotype was obtained from a woman aged 50 to 60 with alopecia areata. Some clones in this sample may be carry-over from other donors' samples. The specimen comprised whole blood, sampled in connection with sensitization to the hapten diphenylcyclopropenone (DPC). The DNA reads as follows: TGCAGCGTAGCAGGGGCGGGAAATGAAAAACTGTTTTTT. Its translation reads: CSVAGAGNEKLFF.